The 20 T cell receptor beta chains presented below share a single source sample, sequenced in a study of T-cell reconstitution after alpha-beta-depleted transplantation in children. Unique molecular identifiers were used to barcode this TCRbeta library. TCRdb recomputed calls from the PCR reads with MiXCR, one row per CDR3 protein. The repertoire holds 300,000 or so distinct CDR3 sequences, with around 25% as singletons. The specimen comprised PBMCs, mostly from graft donor cells, sampled 180 days after TCRalphabeta/CD19-depleted stem cell transplant. Receptors originate from a male patient younger than 18 who had a stem cell transplant for acute lymphoblastic leukemia, so the T cells may come from the graft donor.

In its sample, this clonotype was seen many times. The chain employs TRBV5-1 and TRBJ2-5; D is perhaps TRBD1 (6 bases). The CDR3 spans 15 residues. Per germline, CDR1 SGHRS and CDR2 YFSETQ. Trimming removed 4 bases from V and 5 bases from J, with 18 bases in between. The CDR3 DNA reads TGCGCCAGCAGCACAATACCAGGGGCCGAGGAGACCCAGTACTTC. Amino acid sequence: CASSTIPGAEETQYF.

The genes are TRBV29-1 and TRBJ2-1, with TRBD2 matching over 11 bases. The CDR3 sequence is 18 residues long. V lost 6 bases to trimming and J lost 10 bases; unmatched junction nucleotides: 23. Germline loops: CDR1 SQVTM, CDR2 ANQGSEA. The CDR3, as DNA: TGCAGCGTAAGGACCTACCGACCGGGACTAGCGGTGAGGAGGGAGCAGTTCTTC. Amino acid sequence: CSVRTYRPGLAVRREQFF.

The V and J genes are TRBV7-7 and TRBJ2-1; D call uncertain. CDR1 and CDR2 from the germline V gene are SSHAT and FNYEAQ (reference sequence). The CDR3 is made up of 13 amino acids. V lost 2 bases and J lost 9, with 11 bases in between. The CDR3 reads CASSLSRVSEQFF. In nucleotides, the CDR3 is TGTGCCAGCAGCTTAAGTCGGGTCAGTGAGCAGTTCTTC.

This clonotype showed up just a few times. The chain combines TRBV27 with TRBJ2-7, with 11 bases fitting TRBD1. The ends lost 7 bases at V and 4 bases at J; junction bases unmatched: 6. The CDR3 totals 14 residues. Germline CDR1 and CDR2: MNHEY and SMNVEV (reference sequence). The CDR3 loop is CASNTGTGGYEQYF. The CDR3 coding sequence is TGTGCCAGCAACACCGGGACAGGGGGTTACGAGCAGTACTTC.

This chain joins TRBV7-9 and TRBJ2-7; 8 nucleotides match TRBD1. V dropped 7 bases and J dropped 4; count of bases not matched to a gene: 9. The CDR3 totals 14 residues. CDR1 SEHNR and CDR2 FQNEAQ come from the germline V gene (reference sequence). CDR3 DNA sequence: TGTGCCAGCAAACGGACAGGGACCTATTACGAGCAGTACTTC. Translation gives CASKRTGTYYEQYF. Together with reference TRBV7-9 and TRBJ2-7, the CDR3 gives the full variable domain: DTGVSQNPRHKITKRGQNVTFRCDPISEHNRLYWYRQTLGQGPEFLTYFQNEAQLEKSRLLSDRFSAERPKGSFSTLEIQRTEQGDSAMYLCASKRTGTYYEQYFGPGTRLTVT.

The rearrangement links TRBV6-1 to TRBJ2-7; D possibly corresponds to TRBD2 (7 bases). V lost 2 bases to trimming and J lost 5 bases, with 16 bases between them. Per germline, CDR1 MNHNS and CDR2 SASEGT. This CDR3 spans 15 amino acids. The CDR3 spells CASSEIQGLFHEQYF. The CDR3 region has the DNA TGTGCCAGCAGTGAAATACAGGGACTATTCCACGAGCAGTACTTC.

This chain joins TRBV24-1 and TRBJ2-3; 9 positions agree with TRBD1. The CDR3 spans 15 residues. Germline V gene lookup returns CDR1 KGHDR and CDR2 SFDVKD. The trim removed 4 bases at V and 3 bases at J, leaving 4 bases unmatched. CDR3 coding DNA: TGTGCCACCAGTGAGGGGACAGGGTATACAGATACGCAGTATTTT. As protein: CATSEGTGYTDTQYF.

This clonotype has just a few counts. The V gene is TRBV20-1, the J gene TRBJ2-4; perhaps TRBD1 as D (5 bases). Germline V gene data show CDR1 as DFQATT and CDR2 as SNEGSKA (reference sequence). The V and J ends lost 2 bases and 2 bases respectively, with 13 bases between them. The CDR3 has 15 amino acids. CDR3 DNA sequence: TGCAGTGCTAGACCCCCAGGGCTTCCCAAAAACATTCAGTACTTC. Amino acid sequence: CSARPPGLPKNIQYF.

The chain has TRBV20-1 and TRBJ2-7, with D hard to call. The length of the CDR3 is 15 residues. Trimming stripped 1 base from V and 8 bases from J, with 21 bases between. Per the germline V gene, CDR1 is DFQATT and CDR2 is SNEGSKA (reference sequence). In nucleotides, the CDR3 is TGCAGTGCTAGAGTCCCCTCAGGACCCCGATACCAGCAGTACTTC. Its translation: CSARVPSGPRYQQYF.

This clonotype was seen a handful of times. The rearrangement joins TRBV7-9 to TRBJ2-7; 15 bases agree with TRBD2. CDR3 size: 17 residues. V shed 2 bases and J 4 bases; nucleotides not matched to a gene: 6. Germline CDR1 SEHNR, CDR2 FQNEAQ (reference sequence). The CDR3 nucleotides are TGTGCCAGCAGCTTATACGCCGGGACTAGCGGGAGGTACGAGCAGTACTTC. It encodes CASSLYAGTSGRYEQYF.

This clonotype has just a few counts. The rearrangement links TRBV12-3 or TRBV12-4 to TRBJ2-1; 10 bases line up with TRBD1. With V trimmed by 1 base and J by 7 bases, 1 base remained unmatched. This CDR3 is built from 14 residues. CDR3 residues: CASSLGDRGNEQFF. The CDR3 DNA is TGTGCCAGCAGTTTAGGGGACAGGGGAAATGAGCAGTTCTTC.

J is TRBJ1-1 and V is TRBV19, with D perhaps matching TRBD1 (5 bases). V lost 0 bases to trimming and J lost 1 base, with 6 bases between them. The CDR3 contains 14 residues. Germline CDR1 LNHDA, CDR2 SQIVND (reference sequence). DNA of the CDR3: TGTGCCAGTAGTATAGAGGGGCCGAACACTGAAGCTTTCTTT. The encoded protein is CASSIEGPNTEAFF.

This clonotype was counted between two and nine times. The J gene is TRBJ2-1, the V gene TRBV7-2; 7 bases are shared with TRBD2. V lost 3 bases to trimming and J lost 4 bases; unmatched junction nucleotides: 9. CDR3 length: 16 amino acids. Germline V gene data show CDR1 as SGHTA and CDR2 as FQGNSA. The CDR3 nucleotides read TGTGCCAGCAGCTTTTACGGGACTACCTTTTACAATGAGCAGTTCTTC. Its translation: CASSFYGTTFYNEQFF. Combining the CDR3 with reference TRBV7-2 and TRBJ2-1 gives the whole variable domain GAGVSQSPSNKVTEKGKDVELRCDPISGHTALYWYRQSLGQGLEFLIYFQGNSAPDKSGLPSDRFSAERTGGSVSTLTIQRTQQEDSAVYLCASSFYGTTFYNEQFFGPGTRLTVL.

The genes are TRBV12-5 and TRBJ2-1; D is uncertain. CDR3 length equals 11 residues. V lost 6 bases, J lost 8 bases, and 8 bases lay in between. CDR1 is LGHNT, CDR2 FRNRAP, per germline. The CDR3 nucleotides are TGTGCTAGTGGCGACCAAGATGAGCAGTTCTTC. This gives the protein CASGDQDEQFF. Full variable domain (missing parts from reference TRBV12-5 and TRBJ2-1): DARVTQTPRHKVTEMGQEVTMRCQPILGHNTVFWYRQTMMQGLELLAYFRNRAPLDDSGMPKDRFSAEMPDATLATLKIQPSEPRDSAVYFCASGDQDEQFFGPGTRLTVL.

This CDR3 is CSAPMGNSPLHF. CDR3 DNA sequence: TGCAGTGCCCCAATGGGCAATTCACCCCTCCACTTT. V gene TRBV20-1 combines with J gene TRBJ1-6; D ambiguous. The germline V and J ends were trimmed by 6 bases and 7 bases, with 10 bases remaining between them. This CDR3 is 12 amino acids long. Germline V lookup: CDR1 DFQATT, CDR2 SNEGSKA (reference sequence).

In its sample, this clonotype was seen a few times. DNA for the CDR3: TGTGCCAGCAGCTTAATCCCAGGGGAGGTAACTGAAGCTTTCTTT. Its protein product is CASSLIPGEVTEAFF. The rearrangement joins TRBV7-3 to TRBJ1-1; maybe TRBD1 (6 bases). There are 15 residues in the CDR3. V gave up 1 base and J gave up 5 bases, with 14 bases separating them. Looked up from germline, CDR1 is SGHTA and CDR2 is FQGTGA. Drawing the rest from reference TRBV7-3 and TRBJ1-1, the complete variable domain is GAGVSQTPSNKVTEKGKYVELRCDPISGHTALYWYRQSLGQGPEFLIYFQGTGAADDSGLPNDRFFAVRPEGSVSTLKIQRTERGDSAVYLCASSLIPGEVTEAFFGQGTRLTVV.

V usage is TRBV5-1 and J usage is TRBJ2-2; TRBD2 matches 10 bases. J gave up 5 bases and V 4 bases, and 14 bases lay outside the gene matches. CDR1 is SGHRS and CDR2 is YFSETQ in the germline V gene. The CDR3 has 18 amino acids. Here the CDR3 reads CASSRHLAGDVYTGELFF. The CDR3 nucleotides read TGCGCCAGCAGCCGCCACCTAGCGGGAGACGTGTATACCGGGGAGCTGTTTTTT.

The CDR3 DNA is TGTGCCAGCAGCCACCGGGACCGATACTACGAGCAGTACTTC. Its protein product is CASSHRDRYYEQYF. The chain carries TRBV3-1 and TRBJ2-7, with D perhaps given as TRBD1 or TRBD2 (5 bases each). The CDR3 has 14 residues. The germline V and J ends were trimmed by 3 bases and 3 bases, with 12 bases remaining between them. Germline loops: CDR1 LGHDT, CDR2 YNNKEL (reference sequence).

The sample holds a few counts of this clonotype. This rearrangement joins TRBV5-1 to TRBJ2-1; 7 bases are shared with TRBD1. Unmatched junction bases numbered 9, after V lost 0 bases and J lost 9 bases. Per germline, CDR1 SGHRS and CDR2 YFSETQ. The CDR3 spans 15 residues. The CDR3 spells CASSLVTGAPGEQFF. Here the CDR3 DNA reads TGCGCCAGCAGCTTGGTAACAGGGGCCCCGGGTGAGCAGTTCTTC. Full variable domain (rest looked up from reference TRBV5-1 and TRBJ2-1): KAGVTQTPRYLIKTRGQQVTLSCSPISGHRSVSWYQQTPGQGLQFLFEYFSETQRNKGNFPGRFSGRQFSNSRSEMNVSTLELGDSALYLCASSLVTGAPGEQFFGPGTRLTVL.

The genes are TRBV7-6 and TRBJ2-7; D not certain. This CDR3 spans 12 amino acids. Per germline, CDR1 SGHVS and CDR2 FNYEAQ. Trimming took off 1 base at V and 5 bases at J, with 6 bases between the two ends. CDR3 sequence reads: CASSLVTHEQYF. Here the CDR3 DNA reads TGTGCCAGCAGCTTAGTCACCCACGAGCAGTACTTC. Drawing the rest from reference TRBV7-6 and TRBJ2-7, the complete variable domain is GAGVSQSPRYKVTKRGQDVALRCDPISGHVSLYWYRQALGQGPEFLTYFNYEAQQDKSGLPNDRFSAERPEGSISTLTIQRTEQRDSAMYRCASSLVTHEQYFGPGTRLTVT.